This T cell receptor beta chain originates from a study of Ad26.COV2.S vaccination and SARS-CoV-2 variants. Study-level background: Intramuscular Ad26.COV2.S at 5x10^10 or 1x10^11 viral particles.

Stated treatment: 15 to 20 received Ad26.COV2.S at low or high dose, single or two shots; about 5 received placebo; per-sample allocation not given. Each sample was drawn 63 days after the first injection (of vaccine or placebo). The assay was immunoSEQ multiplex PCR, and TCRdb's table has in-frame clones only and misses some. This repertoire shows hundreds of thousands of clones, about 80% found once; its top ten account for 7% to 9.5%. The germline V gene has CDR1 SGDLS and CDR2 YYNGEE. CDR3 length: 14 amino acids. V was cut by 2 bases and J by 8 bases, with 13 bases left in between. The chain joins TRBV9 to TRBJ2-2; D not resolved. The sample here was peripheral blood, taken in a trial of Ad26.COV2.S vaccine versus placebo. This clonotype was sampled from a person aged 18-65 years who received the Ad26.COV2.S COVID-19 vaccine or a placebo. CDR3 loop: CASSVRLLDGELFF. The CDR3 DNA reads as TGTGCCAGCAGCGTGAGGCTTTTAGATGGGGAGCTGTTTTTT. The variable domain in full, completed from reference TRBV9 and TRBJ2-2, reads DSGVTQTPKHLITATGQRVTLRCSPRSGDLSVYWYQQSLDQGLQFLIQYYNGEERAKGNILERFSAQQFPDLHSELNLSSLELGDSALYFCASSVRLLDGELFFGEGSRLTVL.